These 21 T cell receptor beta chains were all obtained from the same sample, sequenced in a study of blood T cells in healthy people across ages. Primed by a sample-barcoded 5' primer and a J-beta primer mix, a second PCR proceeded for about 6 to 11 cycles. A single record per CDR3 protein comes from TCRdb applying MiXCR to the 5' RACE reads. The sample contains under 2,000,000 distinct CDR3 sequences, roughly 52% of which appear only once. Sequenced: blood. The receptors shown here come from a woman in her 40s in good health.

Only a few counts were recorded for this clonotype. J is TRBJ2-1 and V is TRBV6-1; 10 nucleotides match TRBD1. The germline gives CDR1 MNHNS, CDR2 SASEGT. The CDR3 contains 15 residues. The trim removed 7 bases at V and 6 bases at J, leaving 9 bases unmatched. CDR3 nucleotides: TGTGCCAGCATTCTTTCCGGGACAGGGGCCAATGAGCAGTTCTTC. This encodes CASILSGTGANEQFF.

The rearrangement uses TRBV21-1 and TRBJ2-7; TRBD1 is the table's D call and was not checked against the DNA. TRBV21-1 is flagged as a pseudogene. The CDR3 extends over 13 amino acids. The CDR3 DNA is TGTGCCAGCACCAACCCCCGGGTCTACGAGCAGTACTTC. It translates to CASTNPRVYEQYF.

V usage is TRBV10-1 and J usage is TRBJ1-2, with D possibly being TRBD1 (5 bases). Germline CDR1 reads WNHNN; CDR2 reads SYGVQD (reference sequence). Trimming took off 0 bases at V and 4 bases at J, with 9 bases between the two ends. The CDR3 runs 14 residues. The CDR3 reads CASSESTDTYGYTF. The CDR3 bases are TGCGCCAGCAGTGAGTCGACAGATACCTATGGCTACACCTTC.

CDR3 bases: TGTGCCAGCAGCTCCCAGCCGGGGGCGCAGAAGAGCTACACCTTC. This translates into CASSSQPGAQKSYTF. The chain recombines TRBV7-2 with TRBJ1-2; D may be TRBD1 (6 bases). Germline lookup yields CDR1 SGHTA and CDR2 FQGNSA. Trimming removed 4 bases from V and 9 bases from J, with 21 bases in between. The CDR3 consists of 15 residues.

This clonotype has only one observation. The J gene is TRBJ1-2, the V gene TRBV28, with 7 bases fitting TRBD1. The ends lost 8 bases at V and 6 bases at J; junction bases unmatched: 12. The germline V gene has CDR1 MDHEN and CDR2 SYDVKM. The CDR3 covers 14 residues. The DNA of the CDR3 is TGTGCCAGCGGCTTAAGACAGGGAGGCCATGGCTACACCTTC. Protein: CASGLRQGGHGYTF.

V is TRBV20-1 and J is TRBJ2-3; TRBD2 might be the D (5 bases). Trimming left V 7 bases short and J 0 bases short, with 17 bases between. This CDR3 has 15 amino acids. CDR1 is DFQATT and CDR2 is SNEGSKA in the germline V gene (reference sequence). CDR3 coding DNA: TGCAGTGTTTTAGCGAGACGTTTTAGCACAGATACGCAGTATTTT. Translated: CSVLARRFSTDTQYF.

This clonotype was counted only a few times. The J gene is TRBJ2-1, the V gene TRBV9; 8 bases are shared with TRBD2. The CDR3 runs 13 residues. J was trimmed by 8 bases and V by 4 bases; bases with no gene match: 5. CDR1 is SGDLS, CDR2 YYNGEE, per germline. This chain's CDR3 is CASSPGLAHEQFF. The CDR3 DNA follows: TGTGCCAGCAGCCCCGGACTAGCCCATGAGCAGTTCTTC.

The chain couples TRBV12-3 or TRBV12-4 to TRBJ1-1; 7 bases are shared with TRBD1. The CDR3 is 12 amino acids. The V segment lost 5 bases and the J segment 8 bases; nucleotides outside the gene matches: 5. In DNA, the CDR3 is TGTGCCAGCAGTCCGACGGACAGGGAAGCTTTCTTT. Amino acid sequence: CASSPTDREAFF.

The chain carries TRBV3-1 and TRBJ2-1, with D unresolved. This CDR3 is built from 13 residues. Germline V gene data show CDR1 as LGHDT and CDR2 as YNNKEL (reference sequence). Trimming stripped 1 base from V and 8 bases from J, with 9 bases between. The DNA of the CDR3 is TGTGCCAGCAGCCAAGGGCTCTTCGATGAGCAGTTCTTC. Translating it yields CASSQGLFDEQFF.

This clonotype was counted once. The chain employs TRBV28 and TRBJ1-5, with 9 positions matching TRBD1. V shed 5 bases, J shed 6 bases, and the junction held 8 bases outside the gene matches. The CDR3 covers 15 residues. From germline, CDR1 is MDHEN and CDR2 SYDVKM. The CDR3 DNA sequence: TGTGCCAGCAGTCGGACAGGGGCAATCACTCAGCCCCAGCATTTT. This codes for CASSRTGAITQPQHF.

This clonotype has a handful of counts. This chain joins TRBV7-2 and TRBJ2-7; maybe TRBD2 (5 bases). V gave up 5 bases and J gave up 0 bases, with 26 bases separating them. CDR1 and CDR2 from the germline V gene are SGHTA and FQGNSA. The CDR3 covers 19 residues. The CDR3 region has the DNA TGTGCCAGCAGCCCCTACGGGGAACCGAGTTGGTGGCACTCCTACGAGCAGTACTTC. Translation: CASSPYGEPSWWHSYEQYF.

The CDR3 sequence is CASSQDWQGGPRGYTF. The CDR3 DNA reads as TGTGCCAGCAGCCAAGATTGGCAGGGCGGTCCTAGGGGCTACACCTTC. This chain joins TRBV4-2 and TRBJ1-2, with D possibly TRBD1 on 5 matching bases. The CDR3 totals 16 residues. V was clipped by 0 bases and J by 8 bases, with 19 bases between them. The V gene's germline CDR1 is LGHNA and CDR2 YNFKEQ.

This chain links TRBV7-2 with TRBJ2-3, with D unclear. The germline gives CDR1 SGHTA, CDR2 FQGNSA. CDR3 length: 11 residues. Trimming removed 8 bases at V and 10 bases at J, with 13 bases between. The CDR3 DNA is TGTGCCAGCCAAGGACGAGGAGCGCAGTATTTT. Translation gives CASQGRGAQYF.

V usage is TRBV6-5 and J usage is TRBJ2-1; 12 positions agree with TRBD2. Germline V gene sequence: CDR1 MNHEY, CDR2 SVGAGI. The CDR3 sequence is 15 residues long. J gave up 7 bases and V 4 bases, and 5 bases lay outside the gene matches. The CDR3, as DNA: TGTGCCAGCAGTTCGTCTAGCGGGGGGGCAAATGAGCAGTTCTTC. Protein product: CASSSSSGGANEQFF.

This clonotype was seen more than once but under ten times. The chain couples TRBV27 to TRBJ2-1; D remains ambiguous. The CDR3 has 15 amino acids. V was clipped by 3 bases and J by 9 bases, with 18 bases between them. The germline V gene encodes CDR1 MNHEY and CDR2 SMNVEV (reference sequence). The CDR3 DNA follows: TGTGCCAGCAGTTTTGGGCCTTTGGGAATAGGTGAGCAGTTCTTC. It yields the protein CASSFGPLGIGEQFF.

This clonotype was seen a handful of times. This chain uses TRBV7-9 with TRBJ2-7; 7 nucleotides align to TRBD1. This CDR3 is built from 15 residues. V shed 1 base, J shed 5 bases, and the junction held 8 bases outside the gene matches. Per the germline V gene, CDR1 is SEHNR and CDR2 is FQNEAQ (reference sequence). CDR3 in DNA: TGTGCCAGCAGCTTAGATATCGACAGGGCCCACGAGCAGTACTTC. Protein sequence: CASSLDIDRAHEQYF.

This chain links TRBV6-2 or TRBV6-3 with TRBJ2-1, with 7 bases identical to TRBD1. The CDR3 extends over 15 amino acids. J lost 4 bases, V lost 5 bases, and 8 bases had no gene match. Per germline, CDR1 MNHEY and CDR2 SVGEGT. In DNA form, the CDR3 reads TGTGCCAGCAGTACGGGACAGTATAGATACAATGAGCAGTTCTTC. It specifies CASSTGQYRYNEQFF.

Note on this clonotype: This may be a read error, as it is one base from a much larger clone. DNA of the CDR3: TGCGCCAGCAGCCACGGACCCCAAGAGACCCAGTACTTC. Its translation: CASSHGPQETQYF. V is TRBV4-3 and J is TRBJ2-5; D not certain. Trimming stripped 3 bases from V and 1 base from J, with 6 bases between. This CDR3 has 13 amino acids. CDR1 is LGHNA and CDR2 is YSLEER in the germline V gene.

The chain has TRBV6-1 and TRBJ1-5, with a tentative D call TRBD1 (6 bases). Trimming removed 8 bases from V and 4 bases from J, with 9 bases in between. The V gene's germline CDR1 is MNHNS and CDR2 SASEGT. The CDR3 contains 12 residues. The CDR3, as DNA: TGTGCCAGCGTGACAGGAAATCAGCCCCAGCATTTT. Its translation is CASVTGNQPQHF.

This clonotype was seen only a few times. This sequence joins TRBV7-2 and TRBJ2-5, with a possible D match to TRBD1 (5 bases). Trimming took off 6 bases at V and 5 bases at J, with 16 bases between the two ends. From germline, CDR1 is SGHTA and CDR2 FQGNSA. This CDR3 is built from 14 residues. The CDR3, as DNA: TGTGCCAGCAGTAAGGGGCTGAATTTGGAGACCCAGTACTTC. Translating gives CASSKGLNLETQYF.

The chain uses TRBV27 and TRBJ2-5; possible D gene TRBD1, 6 bases. The closer fit of TRBJ2-7 to the DNA end suggests the J call may be wrong. The CDR3 is 16 amino acids. CDR1 MNHEY and CDR2 SMNVEV come from the germline V gene (reference sequence). The CDR3 region has the DNA TGTGCCAGCAGTTTGTCGAGGGGGTCCTTACCCTACGAGCAGTACTTC. Its translation is CASSLSRGSLPYEQYF.